This entry lists 31 T cell receptor beta chains sequenced from one sample in a study of T cells in Graves' hyperthyroidism and ophthalmopathy. Using RNA transcripts as the source, TCR beta CDR3 regions were amplified. In the first-round RT-PCR of the TCR CDR3, the HTBI primer set was used. TCRdb recomputed calls from the multiplex PCR reads with MiXCR, one row per CDR3 protein. The repertoire holds around 350,000 distinct CDR3 sequences, 19% seen once, with 3% to 4.5% in the top ten. The sequenced material came from blood. The receptors were gathered from a woman under 30 with Graves' hyperthyroidism.

The chain links TRBV11-3 to TRBJ1-1, with 10 bases lining up with TRBD1. Germline CDR1 is SGHNT and CDR2 is YENEEA. This CDR3 has 15 residues. V lost 4 bases to trimming and J lost 4 bases; unmatched junction nucleotides: 6. This chain's CDR3 is CASSSGTGDGTEAFF. The DNA of the CDR3 is TGTGCCAGCAGCTCCGGGACAGGGGACGGCACTGAAGCTTTCTTT.

This sequence joins TRBV5-1 and TRBJ2-7; D may be TRBD1 (6 bases). V was cut by 0 bases and J by 7 bases, with 14 bases left in between. This CDR3 is built from 14 residues. The germline gives CDR1 SGHRS, CDR2 YFSETQ. The CDR3 sequence is CASSLARDNVEQYF. As DNA, the CDR3 is TGCGCCAGCAGCTTGGCTCGGGACAACGTGGAGCAGTACTTC.

This clonotype was seen repeatedly, ten times or more. This sequence joins TRBV15 and TRBJ1-1, with no clear D. Trimming left V 0 bases short and J 6 bases short, with 14 bases between. CDR1 is LNHNV, CDR2 YYDKDF, per germline (reference sequence). This CDR3 contains 15 residues. CDR3 sequence reads: CATSRDRRGLPEAFF. CDR3 nucleotides: TGTGCCACCAGCAGAGATAGGCGGGGTCTCCCTGAAGCTTTCTTT.

This clonotype was seen at least ten times. This chain links TRBV12-3 or TRBV12-4 with TRBJ1-3, with D tentatively TRBD1 (5 bases). V shed 3 bases and J shed 4 bases, with 19 bases lying between them. The CDR3 consists of 17 residues. The CDR3 sequence is CASSFGRRRGFGNTIYF. The CDR3, as DNA: TGTGCCAGCAGTTTTGGAAGGAGAAGGGGTTTCGGAAACACCATATATTTT.

V is TRBV24-1 and J is TRBJ2-6; the D call may be TRBD1 or TRBD2 (5 bases each). CDR3 length: 16 residues. Germline V gene data show CDR1 as KGHDR and CDR2 as SFDVKD. Trimming stripped 0 bases from V and 4 bases from J, with 9 bases between. The CDR3 sequence: CATSDLGGPGANVLTF. As DNA, the CDR3 is TGTGCCACCAGTGATTTGGGGGGACCGGGGGCCAACGTCCTGACTTTC.

This clonotype has just one count. This sequence joins TRBV5-6 and TRBJ1-2; 7 bases align to TRBD1. CDR1 and CDR2 from the germline V gene are SGHDT and YYEEEE. V was clipped by 4 bases and J by 2 bases; unmatched bases: 8. The CDR3 runs 15 residues. The chain's CDR3 is CASSPQGIINYGYTF. The CDR3 DNA follows: TGTGCCAGCAGCCCACAGGGGATTATCAACTATGGCTACACCTTC.

Comments on this clonotype: Without the conserved terminal phenylalanine or tryptophan, this CDR3 likely stems from a read error. This chain joins TRBV19 and TRBJ1-2; D gene ambiguous. CDR1 and CDR2 (germline): LNHDA, SQIVND (reference sequence). The CDR3 sequence is 12 residues long. This CDR3 reads CARSNVFNGYTV. CDR3 in DNA: TGTGCCCGTAGCAATGTATTTAATGGCTACACCGTC.

This clonotype was seen at least ten times. This rearrangement joins TRBV7-8 to TRBJ1-5, with D unclear. V shed 5 bases and J shed 6 bases, with 11 bases lying between them. The V gene's germline CDR1 is SGHVS and CDR2 FQNEAQ. This CDR3 is built from 13 residues. The CDR3 loop is CASSKFWGQPQHF. CDR3 bases: TGTGCCAGCAGCAAATTCTGGGGTCAGCCCCAGCATTTT.

The chain combines TRBV6-1 with TRBJ2-7, with 9 bases identical to TRBD1. Germline-derived CDR1 and CDR2 are MNHNS and SASEGT. With 4 bases clipped from V and 5 bases from J, the junction kept 3 bases outside the gene matches. The CDR3 is 13 amino acids. The chain's CDR3 is CASSVQGAHEQYF. CDR3 nucleotides: TGTGCCAGCAGTGTACAGGGGGCCCACGAGCAGTACTTC.

The table lists this clonotype with many counts. This rearrangement joins TRBV19 to TRBJ1-1; D not certain. The V and J ends lost 4 bases and 9 bases respectively, with 15 bases between them. Per the germline V gene, CDR1 is LNHDA and CDR2 is SQIVND (reference sequence). The CDR3 sequence is 13 residues long. In DNA form, the CDR3 reads TGTGCCAGTAGTACTGTCGACCGGGGTAAAGCTTTCTTT. This encodes CASSTVDRGKAFF.

This clonotype has a count of ten or more. V gene TRBV6-1 combines with J gene TRBJ2-5, with D maybe TRBD1 (5 bases). This CDR3 spans 18 amino acids. Germline assignment: CDR1 MNHNS and CDR2 SASEGT. Trimming removed 1 base from V and 2 bases from J, with 20 bases in between. CDR3 sequence: CASSEEVARAVSQETQYF. The CDR3 nucleotides are TGTGCCAGCAGTGAAGAGGTCGCCAGGGCGGTGAGTCAAGAGACCCAGTACTTC.

This clonotype was picked up many times. The J gene is TRBJ2-7, the V gene TRBV18; D unclear. The germline gives CDR1 KGHSH, CDR2 LQKENI. The CDR3 consists of 12 residues. Trimming left V 4 bases short and J 6 bases short, with 10 bases between. CDR3 nucleotide sequence: TGTGCCAGCTCACAAGGACCGGCCGAGCAGTACTTC. Translated, it gives CASSQGPAEQYF. Full variable domain (missing parts from reference TRBV18 and TRBJ2-7): NAGVMQNPRHLVRRRGQEARLRCSPMKGHSHVYWYRQLPEEGLKFMVYLQKENIIDESGMPKERFSAEFPKEGPSILRIQQVVRGDSAAYFCASSQGPAEQYFGPGTRLTVT.

The chain couples TRBV27 to TRBJ2-4; unclear D gene. V lost 10 bases and J lost 6, with 13 bases in between. This CDR3 comprises 12 residues. Germline CDR1 and CDR2: MNHEY and SMNVEV (reference sequence). As DNA, the CDR3 is TGTGCCACCACAAGCCCTAGAAACATTCAGTACTTC. Its translation is CATTSPRNIQYF.

This clonotype has at least ten counts. The chain has TRBV29-1 and TRBJ1-2; 7 nucleotides align to TRBD1. The germline CDR1 and CDR2 sequences are SQVTM and ANQGSEA. The CDR3 is 12 amino acids. The J segment lost 6 bases and the V segment lost 6 bases, leaving 7 bases of the junction unmatched. The chain's CDR3 is CSVTQGRDGYTF. DNA of the CDR3: TGCAGCGTGACACAGGGGCGTGATGGCTACACCTTC.

This clonotype was recorded many times. The CDR3 spells CASSSGTGTLLETQYF. CDR3 nucleotides: TGTGCCAGCAGCTCCGGGACAGGGACCCTCCTCGAGACCCAGTACTTC. The chain carries TRBV12-3 or TRBV12-4 and TRBJ2-5; 9 bases align to TRBD1. The CDR3 runs to 16 residues. The J segment lost 5 bases and the V segment lost 6 bases, leaving 13 bases of the junction unmatched.

This clonotype came up many times. This chain joins TRBV6-1 and TRBJ1-2, with no clear D. V was clipped by 7 bases and J by 1 base, with 13 bases between them. CDR3 length equals 14 residues. CDR1 MNHNS and CDR2 SASEGT come from the germline V gene. The CDR3 nucleotides read TGTGCCAGCACCTGGTTTGAGGGTAACTATGGCTACACCTTC. Translation: CASTWFEGNYGYTF.

This clonotype was seen a handful of times. The J gene is TRBJ1-1, the V gene TRBV12-3 or TRBV12-4, with D maybe TRBD1 (6 bases). Trimming removed 5 bases at V and 0 bases at J, with 16 bases between. The CDR3 has 16 amino acids. The CDR3 reads CASSPDRRLMNTEAFF. CDR3 nucleotide sequence: TGTGCCAGCAGTCCCGACAGGAGACTCATGAACACTGAAGCTTTCTTT.

This chain links TRBV7-3 with TRBJ1-1; no reliable D call. CDR1 and CDR2 (germline): SGHTA, FQGTGA. V was clipped by 5 bases and J by 4 bases, with 20 bases between them. This CDR3 comprises 16 residues. CDR3 bases: TGTGCCAGCAGCCCAAGGCCCACAGAATTAGGCACTGAAGCTTTCTTT. Residues: CASSPRPTELGTEAFF.

The chain combines TRBV4-2 with TRBJ2-5, with 13 bases identical to TRBD2. The CDR3 runs 17 residues. Trimming took 4 bases from V and 0 from J; bases not matched to a gene: 5. The germline CDR1 and CDR2 sequences are LGHNA and YNFKEQ. Here the CDR3 reads CASSPGLAGAYQETQYF. As DNA, the CDR3 is TGTGCCAGCAGCCCCGGACTAGCGGGGGCCTACCAAGAGACCCAGTACTTC.

This clonotype was detected only a few times. The chain uses TRBV28 and TRBJ1-6; possible D gene TRBD1, 5 bases. CDR1 MDHEN and CDR2 SYDVKM come from the germline V gene. This CDR3 region has 14 residues. Trimming took 7 bases from V and 7 from J, leaving 14 bases between them. The CDR3 nucleotides read TGTGCCAGCACTCCTGTGGGGGTGAATTCACCCCTCCACTTT. Its translation is CASTPVGVNSPLHF.

There are many counts of this clonotype. The chain has TRBV4-2 and TRBJ1-2, with a weak D call TRBD1 (5 bases). This CDR3 region has 12 residues. Germline CDR1 is LGHNA and CDR2 is YNFKEQ. The ends were cut back, 3 bases at V and 8 bases at J, with 10 bases in the middle. This CDR3 reads CASSQGLDGYTF. The DNA for the CDR3 is TGTGCCAGCAGCCAGGGACTCGACGGCTACACCTTC.

In this sample, this clonotype turned up many times. The chain couples TRBV6-5 to TRBJ1-1; the match to TRBD1 covers 7 bases. There are 14 residues in the CDR3. The trim removed 0 bases at V and 13 bases at J, leaving 11 bases unmatched. Germline lookup yields CDR1 MNHEY and CDR2 SVGAGI. The CDR3, as DNA: TGTGCCAGCAGTTACTCCAGGACAGGTGTCGGGGATTTCTTT. Its translation is CASSYSRTGVGDFF.

This clonotype was counted at least ten times. The CDR3 sequence is CASSSYISPYNTEAFF. The DNA of the CDR3 is TGTGCCAGCAGCTCATATATCTCCCCCTATAACACTGAAGCTTTCTTT. The V gene is TRBV11-1, the J gene TRBJ1-1; no clear D gene. CDR1 and CDR2 (germline): SGHAT, FQDESV (reference sequence). The CDR3 is made up of 16 amino acids. V was trimmed by 4 bases and J by 2 bases, leaving 17 bases between them.

This clonotype showed up just a few times. Being one base from a much bigger clone, this may be a read error. This chain connects TRBV6-1 to TRBJ2-1; 7 bases are a match to TRBD2. This CDR3 has 14 amino acids. Per the germline V gene, CDR1 is MNHNS and CDR2 is SASEGT. CDR3 nucleotide sequence: TGTGCCAGCAGCACGGGACTAAGTGGCGATGAGAAGTTCTTC. Its translation is CASSTGLSGDEKFF.

The table lists this clonotype with many counts. This sequence joins TRBV7-2 and TRBJ1-5; D not certain. The V end lost 2 bases, the J end lost 14 bases, and 16 bases lay between the germline ends. CDR3 length: 13 residues. The germline V gene encodes CDR1 SGHTA and CDR2 FQGNSA. CDR3 amino acids: CASSLSGPQPKHF. CDR3 DNA sequence: TGTGCCAGCAGCTTATCGGGCCCTCAGCCTAAGCATTTT.

This clonotype was counted at least ten times. The chain uses TRBV10-3 and TRBJ1-5; D is possibly TRBD1 (5 bases). The germline CDR1 and CDR2 sequences are ENHRY and SYGVKD. The CDR3 runs to 14 residues. V dropped 9 bases and J dropped 2 bases, with 14 bases sitting between them. In DNA, the CDR3 is TGTGCCATTGGGGACGCGGGGGGCAATCAGCCCCAGCATTTT. It is translated as CAIGDAGGNQPQHF.

This clonotype was recorded many times. The rearrangement joins TRBV5-1 to TRBJ2-7; 9 bases match TRBD1. The CDR3 covers 15 residues. In germline, CDR1 is SGHRS, CDR2 YFSETQ. The ends lost 5 bases at V and 4 bases at J; junction bases unmatched: 10. The CDR3 DNA reads as TGCGCCAGCAGTTTTGGTGGGACAGGGACGTACGAGCAGTACTTC. It codes for CASSFGGTGTYEQYF.

There are many counts of this clonotype. This chain uses TRBV6-2 or TRBV6-3 with TRBJ2-7; no definite D call. Deletions cut 10 bases from V and 3 bases from J, with 13 bases between. This CDR3 region has 12 residues. Germline CDR1 and CDR2: MNHEY and SVGEGT. CDR3 residues: CATKGYHYEQYF. The CDR3 DNA sequence: TGTGCCACCAAGGGCTACCACTACGAGCAGTACTTC.

This clonotype was picked up many times. As DNA, the CDR3 is TGCGCCAGCAGCGATGGGACAGTCCCTCCTCTAGAGCAGTACTTC. It specifies CASSDGTVPPLEQYF. The chain recombines TRBV5-1 with TRBJ2-7, with 7 bases identical to TRBD1. This CDR3 is built from 15 residues. Germline CDR1 and CDR2: SGHRS and YFSETQ. The V and J ends lost 4 bases and 7 bases, in that order; junction bases with no gene match: 14.

There are many counts of this clonotype. The genes are TRBV12-3 or TRBV12-4 and TRBJ1-2; D is perhaps TRBD1 (5 bases). Trimming stripped 2 bases from V and 8 bases from J, with 12 bases between. This CDR3 region has 13 residues. The CDR3 loop reads CASSLRGGGGYTF. The CDR3 DNA follows: TGTGCCAGCAGTTTAAGGGGCGGAGGGGGCTACACCTTC.

The chain joins TRBV6-1 to TRBJ2-7; 7 nucleotides line up with TRBD1. The CDR3 loop spans 15 amino acids. Germline loops: CDR1 MNHNS, CDR2 SASEGT. Trimming took 6 bases from V and 1 from J; bases not matched to a gene: 9. DNA of the CDR3: TGTGCCAGCAGCGGAATGGGACAGTCATCCTACGAGCAGTACTTC. Its protein is CASSGMGQSSYEQYF.